This T cell receptor (beta chain) was obtained from a study of blood T cells in healthy people across ages. A second PCR of roughly 7 to 11 cycles used a sample-barcoded 5' primer and a J-beta primer mix. MiXCR was run by TCRdb on the 5' RACE reads, yielding one entry per CDR3 protein. The sample lists about 780,000 distinct CDR3 sequences, 20% to 30% occurring once. CDR1 SGHRS and CDR2 YFSETQ come from the germline V gene. The CDR3 is 14 residues long. The germline V and J ends were trimmed by 4 bases and 6 bases, with 16 bases remaining between them. These data were also reused for a study on T cells of mothers and their children.

The V gene is TRBV5-1, the J gene TRBJ1-1; tentatively, D is TRBD1 (5 bases). The TCR comes from a boy aged 5-17 years in good health. The sequenced material came from blood. CDR3 DNA sequence: TGCGCCAGCAGCCCGGGAGTTACAGGCGCTGAAGCTTTCTTT. Protein sequence: CASSPGVTGAEAFF.